The clone carrying this T cell receptor beta chain is a singleton in its sample. Its antigen is not identified. The CDR3 runs to 14 residues. V lost 7 bases to trimming and J lost 0 bases, with 12 bases between them. In germline, CDR1 is WSHSY, CDR2 SAAADI. This entry comes from a study of T cell responses to AZD1222 COVID-19 vaccine. Study results and limitations: Most donors were white British, females outnumbered males, and clonal diversity was possibly underestimated. Across spike, vaccine-associated CD4 TCRs were found, dominant at 160-218 and 743-854. Baseline seropositivity characterized only a handful of AZD1222 recipients.

TCRdb keeps only in-frame clones here, not all; method: immunoSEQ multiplex PCR. The sample lists approximately 100,000 clones, roughly 93% occurring once. The clonotype comes from an adult in good health. The chain couples TRBV10-2 to TRBJ1-1; D is unresolved. The specimen was peripheral blood, collected on day 0 of AZD1222 vaccination. The CDR3: CASTDGVMNTEAFF. For the CDR3, the DNA is TGCGCCAGCACAGACGGCGTCATGAACACTGAAGCTTTCTTT.